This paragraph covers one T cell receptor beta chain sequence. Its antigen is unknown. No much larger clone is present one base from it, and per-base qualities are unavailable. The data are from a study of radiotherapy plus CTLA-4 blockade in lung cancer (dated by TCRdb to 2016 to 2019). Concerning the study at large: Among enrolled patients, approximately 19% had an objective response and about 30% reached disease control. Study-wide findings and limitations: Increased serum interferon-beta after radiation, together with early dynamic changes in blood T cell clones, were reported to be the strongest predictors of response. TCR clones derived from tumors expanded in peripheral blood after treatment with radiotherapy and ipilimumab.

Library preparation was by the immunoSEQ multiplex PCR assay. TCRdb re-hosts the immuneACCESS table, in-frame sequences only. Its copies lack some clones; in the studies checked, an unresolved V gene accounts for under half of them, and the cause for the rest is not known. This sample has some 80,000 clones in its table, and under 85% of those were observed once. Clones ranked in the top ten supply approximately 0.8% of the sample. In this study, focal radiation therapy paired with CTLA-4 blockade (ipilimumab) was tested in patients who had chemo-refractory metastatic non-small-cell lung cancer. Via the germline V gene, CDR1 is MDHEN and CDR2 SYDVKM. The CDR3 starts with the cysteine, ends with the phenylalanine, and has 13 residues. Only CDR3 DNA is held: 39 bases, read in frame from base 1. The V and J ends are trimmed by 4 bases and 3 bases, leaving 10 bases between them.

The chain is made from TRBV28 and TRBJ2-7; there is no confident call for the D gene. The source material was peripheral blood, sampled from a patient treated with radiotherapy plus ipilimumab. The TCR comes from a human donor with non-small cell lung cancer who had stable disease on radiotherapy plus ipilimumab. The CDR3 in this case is CASSSAVVYEQYF. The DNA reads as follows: TGTGCCAGCAGTTCCGCGGTAGTCTACGAGCAGTACTTC.